Below, 17 T cell receptor beta chains from the same sample are listed, as sequenced in a study of long-term antiretroviral therapy in people with HIV. Survey level was the resolution at which the v3.0 immunoSEQ assay ran. Data came from immunoSEQ multiplex PCR; TCRdb stores just in-frame clones and leaves some out. The table has 40,000 to 45,000 clones, over 90% seen once; the top ten hold less than 3.5%. The sample was unsorted PBMCs, taken 3.7 years after starting antiretroviral therapy. All receptors derive from a woman aged 45-59 years with HIV.

The V gene is TRBV7-9, the J gene TRBJ1-1; D is undetermined. The CDR3 extends over 14 amino acids. V gave up 3 bases and J gave up 4 bases, with 12 bases separating them. Germline V gene data show CDR1 as SEHNR and CDR2 as FQNEAQ (reference sequence). CDR3 DNA sequence: TGTGCCAGCAGCTTGTCCGGGGTTGGCACTGAAGCTTTCTTT. Translating gives CASSLSGVGTEAFF.

The chain carries TRBV29-1 and TRBJ2-7, with a weak D call TRBD1 (6 bases). The CDR3 has 12 residues. The V end lost 7 bases, the J end lost 3 bases, and 13 bases lay between the germline ends. CDR1 is SQVTM and CDR2 is ANQGSEA in the germline V gene. CDR3 coding DNA: TGCAGCGCGTCCCGGGACAACTACGAGCAGTACTTC. Its translation: CSASRDNYEQYF.

The chain links TRBV4-1 to TRBJ2-7; D uncertain. Trimming shortened V by 1 base and J by 1 base, and 8 bases separated the two germline ends. Germline assignment: CDR1 MGHRA and CDR2 YSYEKL. CDR3 length equals 14 residues. CDR3 DNA sequence: TGCGCCAGCAGCCAAGTACATCCTTCCTACGAGCAGTACTTC. It yields the protein CASSQVHPSYEQYF.

DNA of the CDR3: TGTGCCAGCAGCTTGTCGGACCAAAAAAAAGAGACCCAGTACTTC. Its translation: CASSLSDQKKETQYF. The chain recombines TRBV5-6 with TRBJ2-5; D ambiguous. The CDR3 covers 15 residues. Germline V CDR1 and CDR2: SGHDT, YYEEEE. V was cut by 1 base and J by 3 bases, with 13 bases left in between.

This clone showed up just once. The V and J genes are TRBV6-5 and TRBJ2-1; 8 positions agree with TRBD2. CDR3 length equals 16 residues. The V segment lost 2 bases and the J segment 4 bases; nucleotides outside the gene matches: 7. Germline assignment: CDR1 MNHEY and CDR2 SVGAGI. The CDR3 nucleotides are TGTGCCAGCAGTTACCCCAAGGCGGGGGGTTACAATGAGCAGTTCTTC. This codes for CASSYPKAGGYNEQFF.

This sequence joins TRBV2 and TRBJ1-1, with a weak D call TRBD1 (5 bases). This CDR3 is built from 14 residues. V lost 5 bases and J 4 bases, leaving 14 bases between the germline ends. Germline CDR1 is SNHLY and CDR2 is FYNNEI. The CDR3 is CASSWSGSGTEAFF. The CDR3 DNA reads TGTGCCAGCAGTTGGTCAGGGAGTGGCACTGAAGCTTTCTTT.

This clone was detected once. This sequence joins TRBV4-3 and TRBJ1-5, with a possible D match to TRBD1 (5 bases). Trimming removed 1 base at V and 7 bases at J, with 8 bases between. Germline loops: CDR1 LGHNA, CDR2 YSLEER. The CDR3 extends over 13 amino acids. The CDR3, as DNA: TGCGCCAGCAGCCAAGGGGGCAGCCAGCCCCAGCATTTT. As protein: CASSQGGSQPQHF.

V is TRBV30 and J is TRBJ2-2, with D unresolved. Trimming stripped 6 bases from V and 0 bases from J, with 11 bases between. The CDR3 totals 14 residues. Germline V CDR1 and CDR2: GTSNPN, SVGIG (reference sequence). CDR3 nucleotides: TGTGCCTGTGTGGTGGCCCCGAACACCGGGGAGCTGTTTTTT. Translation gives CACVVAPNTGELFF.

This chain uses TRBV25-1 with TRBJ1-4; D gene unclear. The CDR3 extends over 14 amino acids. In germline, CDR1 is MGHDK, CDR2 SYGVNS. V was clipped by 1 base and J by 4 bases, with 7 bases between them. CDR3 amino acids: CASSEWSGNEKLFF. CDR3 coding DNA: TGTGCCAGCAGTGAATGGAGCGGTAATGAAAAACTGTTTTTT.

This chain links TRBV7-3 with TRBJ2-2, with TRBD1 identical over 12 bases. CDR3 length: 17 residues. J lost 3 bases, V lost 6 bases, and 8 bases had no gene match. Germline values: CDR1 SGHTA, CDR2 FQGTGA. As DNA, the CDR3 is TGTGCCAGCAGAGCCGGGACAGGGGGCAGGGACACCGGGGAGCTGTTTTTT. Residues: CASRAGTGGRDTGELFF. Based on the CDR3 plus reference TRBV7-3 and TRBJ2-2, the full variable domain is GAGVSQTPSNKVTEKGKYVELRCDPISGHTALYWYRQSLGQGPEFLIYFQGTGAADDSGLPNDRFFAVRPEGSVSTLKIQRTERGDSAVYLCASRAGTGGRDTGELFFGEGSRLTVL.

DNA of the CDR3: TGTGCCATCAGTGAGTCGACAGGGGAGATAGGGGGCTACACCTTC. Translated, it gives CAISESTGEIGGYTF. The V gene is TRBV10-3, the J gene TRBJ1-2; 8 nucleotides align to TRBD1. With 0 bases clipped from V and 8 bases from J, the junction kept 8 bases outside the gene matches. Germline CDR1 is ENHRY and CDR2 is SYGVKD. The CDR3 consists of 15 residues.

V and J are TRBV5-6 and TRBJ1-1, with a possible D match to TRBD1 (5 bases). This CDR3 has 14 residues. Per germline, CDR1 SGHDT and CDR2 YYEEEE. Trimming shortened V by 1 base and J by 3 bases, and 10 bases separated the two germline ends. The CDR3 protein is CASSLTRGHTEAFF. The CDR3 region has the DNA TGTGCCAGCAGCTTGACCCGGGGACACACTGAAGCTTTCTTT. The variable domain in full, with the rest retrieved from reference TRBV5-6 and TRBJ1-1, is DAGVTQSPTHLIKTRGQQVTLRCSPKSGHDTVSWYQQALGQGPQFIFQYYEEEERQRGNFPDRFSGHQFPNYSSELNVNALLLGDSALYLCASSLTRGHTEAFFGQGTRLTVV.

The chain employs TRBV5-1 and TRBJ1-2, with TRBD1 matching over 8 bases. The V segment lost 0 bases and the J segment 3 bases; nucleotides outside the gene matches: 4. The CDR3 length is 15 residues. The germline gives CDR1 SGHRS, CDR2 YFSETQ. CDR3 residues: CASSLGTGSDYGYTF. For the CDR3, the DNA is TGCGCCAGCAGCTTGGGGACAGGGTCGGACTATGGCTACACCTTC. The entire variable domain, with the rest obtained from reference TRBV5-1 and TRBJ1-2, is as follows: KAGVTQTPRYLIKTRGQQVTLSCSPISGHRSVSWYQQTPGQGLQFLFEYFSETQRNKGNFPGRFSGRQFSNSRSEMNVSTLELGDSALYLCASSLGTGSDYGYTFGSGTRLTVV.

This chain joins TRBV4-3 and TRBJ1-2; 8 bases match TRBD1. This CDR3 contains 15 residues. Germline V gene lookup returns CDR1 LGHNA and CDR2 YSLEER. The V and J ends lost 0 bases and 7 bases, in that order; junction bases with no gene match: 7. The CDR3 region is CASSQDQGRGLGYTF. CDR3 nucleotide sequence: TGCGCCAGCAGCCAAGATCAAGGCAGGGGGCTTGGCTACACCTTC.

This clone appeared a single time. J is TRBJ2-5 and V is TRBV19, with a possible D match to TRBD1 (5 bases). CDR1 is LNHDA, CDR2 SQIVND, per germline (reference sequence). The CDR3 contains 13 residues. V shed 2 bases and J shed 5 bases, with 9 bases lying between them. CDR3 sequence (DNA): TGTGCCAGTAGTATATCAGGGTCGGAGACCCAGTACTTC. Translation gives CASSISGSETQYF.

CDR3 protein: CASSPWSFSDDRLGEQYF. The DNA for the CDR3 is TGTGCCAGCAGCCCCTGGTCGTTTTCGGACGACAGATTAGGCGAGCAGTACTTC. The gene calls are TRBV11-2 and TRBJ2-7; the D gene is possibly TRBD1 (5 bases). This CDR3 region has 18 residues. Germline V gives CDR1 SGHAT, CDR2 FQNNGV. V lost 5 bases and J 6 bases, leaving 29 bases between the germline ends.

This chain joins TRBV7-9 and TRBJ2-7; 9 bases fit TRBD2. The germline gives CDR1 SEHNR, CDR2 FQNEAQ (reference sequence). This CDR3 contains 15 residues. Trimming took 6 bases from V and 6 from J; bases not matched to a gene: 12. The CDR3 protein is CASSPEVSGGREQYF. The CDR3 bases are TGTGCCAGCAGTCCCGAAGTAAGCGGGGGGCGCGAGCAGTACTTC.